A selection of T cell receptor beta chains follows, all from one sample in a study of T-cell memory formation after mild COVID-19. TCRdb used MiXCR to reprocess the 5' RACE reads, holding one entry per CDR3 protein. The sample has about 180,000 distinct CDR3 sequences, 15% to 20% seen once. Material for sequencing was PBMCs or a T cell subset sorted from them (not recorded which). The receptors stem from a young man who had mild COVID-19 (a few samples of this study predate the infection). Cell type and time point are not known. Each CDR3 is given with its conserved first and last residue. The D gene is left open where the match is weak. Part of the rows lack a size; the others show once, few, many or a class for expanded clones.

clone size	V gene	D gene	J gene	CDR3 DNA	CDR3 protein
.	TRBV12-3/TRBV12-4	.	TRBJ1-2	TGTGCCAGCAGTCCGCAAGGGATTGACTATGGCTACACCTTC	CASSPQGIDYGYTF
few	TRBV9	.	TRBJ1-2	TGTGCCAGCAGCGTAGCTTACGAGGGGGGCTACACCTTC	CASSVAYEGGYTF
.	TRBV7-8	TRBD1	TRBJ1-5	TGTGCCAGCAGCACCGACAGGGAATATAGCAATCAGCCCCAGCATTTT	CASSTDREYSNQPQHF
.	TRBV24-1	.	TRBJ2-3	TGTGCCACCAGTAGCTCGCAGCACGAGGGTACGCAGTATTTT	CATSSSQHEGTQYF
few	TRBV7-2	TRBD1	TRBJ1-3	TGTGCCAGCAGCTTAATTAGGGGGCTCGGAAACACCATATATTTT	CASSLIRGLGNTIYF
few	TRBV5-1	.	TRBJ2-3	TGCGCCAGCAGCTGGCAGGTCCCTAGCACAGATACGCAGTATTTT	CASSWQVPSTDTQYF
many	TRBV5-1	.	TRBJ1-2	TGCGCCAGCAGCTTGGGGGACGTAAACTATGGCTACACCTTC	CASSLGDVNYGYTF
few	TRBV4-3	TRBD1	TRBJ1-2	TGCGCCAGCAGCCGTCAGCACAGGGGGCCGGCGGGCTACACCTTC	CASSRQHRGPAGYTF
few	TRBV5-1	.	TRBJ1-2	TGCGCCAGCAGCCGAGGGACCGCACTTCCCAACTATGGCTACACCTTC	CASSRGTALPNYGYTF
.	TRBV3-1	.	TRBJ2-1	TGTGCCAGCAGCCAAGTCTTTACTGACACCAGGGAGCAGTTCTTC	CASSQVFTDTREQFF
few	TRBV7-2	.	TRBJ2-2	TGTGCCAGCAGCCAGTACAGGGTTACCGGGGAGCTGTTTTTT	CASSQYRVTGELFF
.	TRBV7-2	.	TRBJ2-3	TGTGCCAGCAGCTTAAAGGGCACTAGCATCATCACAGATACGCAGTATTTT	CASSLKGTSIITDTQYF
.	TRBV9	TRBD2	TRBJ2-3	TGTGCCAGCAGCTGGAGCGGGGAACACCGCCGGGGTACGCAGTATTTT	CASSWSGEHRRGTQYF
.	TRBV20-1	.	TRBJ2-6	TGCAGTGCTAGAGCCCCCCCCGGTAGGGATTATTCTGGGGCCAACGTCCTGACTTTC	CSARAPPGRDYSGANVLTF
.	TRBV4-1	.	TRBJ1-1	TGCGCCAGCAGCCAGGGAAGGGGAAGGTCTGAAGCTTTCTTT	CASSQGRGRSEAFF
.	TRBV27	TRBD1	TRBJ1-6	TGTGCCAGCAGTTTGTCGTCAGGGGGAGGAAATTCACCCCTCCACTTT	CASSLSSGGGNSPLHF
few	TRBV20-1	.	TRBJ2-4	TGCAGTGCTCGTCCCGCCGAGGGTCAAATAGCCAAAAACATTCAGTACTTC	CSARPAEGQIAKNIQYF
.	TRBV12-5	.	TRBJ2-3	TGTGCTAGTGGTCCCCTATTTGCAGGGGCCACAGATACGCAGTATTTT	CASGPLFAGATDTQYF
.	TRBV7-9	.	TRBJ1-1	TGTGCCAGCAGCTTAGGGGGTCTTCGGGCTTTCTTT	CASSLGGLRAFF
.	TRBV6-5	TRBD1	TRBJ1-6	TGTGCCAGCAGCCGGGACAGGGAATTTTCACCCCTCCACTTT	CASSRDREFSPLHF
few	TRBV12-3/TRBV12-4	TRBD1	TRBJ1-2	TGTGCCAGCAGTTTAGGGGGACAGTCCTATGGCTACACCTTC	CASSLGGQSYGYTF
many	TRBV12-3/TRBV12-4	.	TRBJ2-1	TGTGCCAGCAGTTTAGGGTTTGGGGGGGCCGACTCCCTCTCCTACAATGAGCAGTTCTTC	CASSLGFGGADSLSYNEQFF